The rows below give T cell receptor beta chains drawn from one sample of a study of blood T cell repertoires in COVID-19. The protocol was immunoSEQ multiplex PCR, while the TCRdb copy is restricted to in-frame clones and leaves out a portion. The sample lists 73,000 or so clones; 83% were seen once. Input material: peripheral blood. The source of these receptors is a man aged 45-60 years with active COVID-19. CDR3s include the opening cysteine and the closing phenylalanine or tryptophan. The D gene is left open where the match is weak. Only part of the rows carry a size: once, few, many, or a class if the clone is expanded.

D	size	V	J	CDR3	DNA
TRBD2	-	TRBV7-3	TRBJ2-7	CASSSGLAGSYEQYF	TGTGCCAGCAGCTCCGGACTAGCGGGATCCTACGAGCAGTACTTC
TRBD1	-	TRBV6-6	TRBJ2-7	CASSPGQVRRYEQYF	TGTGCCAGCAGCCCCGGACAGGTCAGAAGGTACGAGCAGTACTTC
-	-	TRBV5-4	TRBJ1-2	CASSSRRIYGYTF	TGTGCCAGCAGCTCACGTAGAATCTATGGCTACACCTTC
-	-	TRBV7-2	TRBJ2-3	CASSPGDGGDTQYF	TGTGCCAGCAGCCCCGGGGACGGAGGGGATACGCAGTATTTT
TRBD1	-	TRBV18	TRBJ1-4	CASSPPGQAGEKLFF	TGTGCCAGCTCACCACCGGGACAGGCTGGGGAAAAACTGTTTTTT
TRBD1	once	TRBV6-2/TRBV6-3	TRBJ2-1	CASSYRGTGEGDEQFF	TGTGCCAGCAGTTACCGTGGGACAGGGGAAGGCGATGAGCAGTTCTTC
-	-	TRBV27	TRBJ2-1	CASSFKEHNEQFF	TGTGCCAGCAGTTTCAAGGAGCACAATGAGCAGTTCTTC
TRBD2	-	TRBV7-3	TRBJ2-1	CASSLSSGGHNEQFF	TGTGCCAGCAGCTTGTCCAGCGGGGGACACAATGAGCAGTTCTTC
-	-	TRBV4-1	TRBJ1-5	CASSQAGGNQPQHF	TGCGCCAGCAGCCAGGCAGGGGGCAATCAGCCCCAGCATTTT
-	-	TRBV15	TRBJ2-6	CATSRQSGANVLTF	TGTGCCACCAGCAGACAGTCTGGGGCCAACGTCCTGACTTTC
TRBD1	-	TRBV29-1	TRBJ2-2	CSVRGPLNTGELFF	TGCAGCGTTAGGGGGCCCCTGAACACCGGGGAGCTGTTTTTT
TRBD1	-	TRBV2	TRBJ2-5	CASKDRSQETQYF	TGTGCCAGCAAGGACAGGTCCCAAGAGACCCAGTACTTC
TRBD2	-	TRBV28	TRBJ2-2	CASSLWATSGSSGELFF	TGTGCCAGCAGTTTATGGGCGACTAGCGGGAGTTCCGGGGAGCTGTTTTTT